One and the same sample provided the 8 T cell receptor beta chains below, sequenced in a study of T cells after yellow fever vaccination. TCRdb reprocessed the 5' RACE reads via MiXCR and lists one record per CDR3 protein. The data contain about 240,000 distinct CDR3 sequences, 6.9% of them seen just once; the ten biggest clones take up roughly 0.86%. The sample consisted of CD4+ T cells sorted from PBMCs, taken 15 days after the yellow fever booster vaccination. The receptors originated from a man aged 25 to 40 who received the YFV17D yellow fever vaccine.

Only a few counts were recorded for this clonotype. The chain combines TRBV28 with TRBJ2-2; D possibly corresponds to TRBD2 (5 bases). Germline assignment: CDR1 MDHEN and CDR2 SYDVKM. The CDR3 is made up of 14 amino acids. V lost 3 bases and J lost 5, with 10 bases in between. CDR3 in amino acids: CASSFLRGTGELFF. The CDR3 DNA reads TGTGCCAGCAGTTTCCTTCGCGGGACCGGGGAGCTGTTTTTT.

This clonotype was recorded at least ten times. This rearrangement joins TRBV7-2 to TRBJ2-3; D unclear. Trimming stripped 1 base from V and 5 bases from J, with 7 bases between. This CDR3 has 13 residues. Germline CDR1 SGHTA, CDR2 FQGNSA. DNA of the CDR3: TGTGCCAGCAGCTTAGTCAGACTAGATACGCAGTATTTT. Amino acid sequence: CASSLVRLDTQYF.

This clonotype was seen many times. This chain connects TRBV6-5 to TRBJ1-1, with D hard to call. V lost 7 bases and J 3 bases, leaving 6 bases between the germline ends. Germline values: CDR1 MNHEY, CDR2 SVGAGI. The length of the CDR3 is 11 residues. The DNA for the CDR3 is TGTGCCAGCAAGACGTACACTGAAGCTTTCTTT. This codes for CASKTYTEAFF.

Many counts were recorded for this clonotype. The CDR3 DNA is TGCGCCAGCAGCCTGATGACAGGGCCGGCCGGGGAGCTGTTTTTT. This translates into CASSLMTGPAGELFF. J is TRBJ2-2 and V is TRBV4-3; TRBD1 agrees at 7 bases. The ends lost 4 bases at V and 6 bases at J; junction bases unmatched: 8. Germline V lookup: CDR1 LGHNA, CDR2 YSLEER. The CDR3 loop spans 15 amino acids.

Only a few counts were recorded for this clonotype. V gene TRBV29-1 combines with J gene TRBJ1-2, with 7 bases lining up with TRBD1. V lost 3 bases, J lost 2 bases, and 3 bases stayed unmatched. The CDR3 is 13 amino acids. Germline loops: CDR1 SQVTM, CDR2 ANQGSEA. CDR3 DNA sequence: TGCAGCGTTGATAAGGGGGCCAACTATGGCTACACCTTC. Encoded protein: CSVDKGANYGYTF.

The chain recombines TRBV7-9 with TRBJ2-1; D may be TRBD2 (6 bases). CDR3 length: 15 residues. Germline V gene data show CDR1 as SEHNR and CDR2 as FQNEAQ (reference sequence). V lost 6 bases to trimming and J lost 5 bases, with 17 bases between them. The CDR3 protein is CASRRPGLRDNEQFF. CDR3 nucleotide sequence: TGTGCCAGCAGACGGCCGGGACTCCGAGACAATGAGCAGTTCTTC.

This clonotype was detected only a few times. V gene TRBV5-1 combines with J gene TRBJ2-1, with D maybe TRBD2 (6 bases). The CDR3 is 14 residues long. CDR1 and CDR2 (germline): SGHRS, YFSETQ. V was clipped by 0 bases and J by 3 bases, with 7 bases between them. The DNA for the CDR3 is TGCGCCAGCAGCTTGGGACTAGACTACAATGAGCAGTTCTTC. Its translation is CASSLGLDYNEQFF.

There are many counts of this clonotype. The rearrangement links TRBV10-2 to TRBJ1-1, with D unresolved. V dropped 3 bases and J dropped 3 bases, with 5 bases sitting between them. The germline CDR1 and CDR2 sequences are WSHSY and SAAADI. The CDR3 contains 12 residues. CDR3 loop: CASSDEYTEAFF. Written as DNA, the CDR3 is TGCGCCAGCAGTGACGAGTACACTGAAGCTTTCTTT.